A selection of T cell receptor beta chains follows, all from one sample in a study of blood T cell repertoires in COVID-19. Only in-frame clones appear in the TCRdb table, and some are missing; sequencing was by immunoSEQ multiplex PCR. The sample yields about 270,000 clones, about 87% seen once. Sequenced: PBMCs or T cells enriched from blood (not recorded which). These receptors were obtained from a woman aged 45 to 65 who had recovered from COVID-19. Each CDR3 is given with its conserved first and last residue. Each record gives: V gene, clone size, D gene, J gene, CDR3 DNA, CDR3 protein. D genes are given only for firm matches. Clone size is not always given. Where it is, it says once, few, many or a class for expanded clones.

TRBV2	.	.	TRBJ2-4	TGTGCCAGCAGTGAAACGCGGGTAAAAAACATTCAGTACTTC	CASSETRVKNIQYF
TRBV5-6	once	.	TRBJ1-2	TGTGCCAGCAGCTTCAGGGGAGGGGCTGGCTACACCTTC	CASSFRGGAGYTF
TRBV6-2/TRBV6-3	.	.	TRBJ1-1	TGTGCCAGCAGTTACGACCCTCTCCGGAAAGGAGTGAACACTGAAGCTTTCTTT	CASSYDPLRKGVNTEAFF
TRBV5-4	.	.	TRBJ2-6	TGTGCCAGCAGCTTGTACGCACAGGGTCTCTCTGGGGCCAACGTCCTGACTTTC	CASSLYAQGLSGANVLTF
TRBV15	once	TRBD1	TRBJ2-7	TGTGCCACCAGCAGAGGAATGACAGGGTCATCCTACGAGCAGTACTTC	CATSRGMTGSSYEQYF
TRBV7-2	.	TRBD1	TRBJ1-5	TGTGCCAGCAGCACACAGGGGCGTCAGCCCCAGCATTTT	CASSTQGRQPQHF
TRBV2	.	.	TRBJ1-4	TGTGCCAGCAGTGGTGGGGGCGCAGGTGGCGAAAAACTGTTTTTT	CASSGGGAGGEKLFF
TRBV4-3	.	.	TRBJ2-5	TGCGCCAGCAGCCATAAAACGGGTCCCCAAGAGACCCAGTACTTC	CASSHKTGPQETQYF
TRBV28	.	.	TRBJ1-5	TGTGCCAGCAGTTTTCGGGAAAGCAATCAGCCCCAGCATTTT	CASSFRESNQPQHF
TRBV15	.	TRBD2	TRBJ2-1	TGTGCCACCGGGGGCGAGCGGGAGGGCCGCAATGAGCAGTTCTTC	CATGGEREGRNEQFF
TRBV5-6	.	.	TRBJ1-2	TGTGCCAGCAGCCGAGGGCCCCGACCAAACTATGGCTACACCTTC	CASSRGPRPNYGYTF
TRBV6-5	few	.	TRBJ2-5	TGTGCCAGCAGGGGGAGTGATCTCGAGACCCAGTACTTC	CASRGSDLETQYF
TRBV27	.	TRBD2	TRBJ2-7	TGTGCCAGCAGTTATAGATCGTCTAGCGGGAGTTGGGAGCAGTACTTC	CASSYRSSSGSWEQYF
TRBV7-9	.	TRBD2	TRBJ2-5	TGTGCCAGCAGCTTAGGGCTAGCGGGGGAGACCCAGTACTTC	CASSLGLAGETQYF
TRBV5-4	.	TRBD2	TRBJ2-3	TGTGCCAGCAGCTCGATACTAGCGGGAGGAACCACAGATACGCAGTATTTT	CASSSILAGGTTDTQYF
TRBV28	.	.	TRBJ1-5	TGTGCCAGCAGCCATACAAAGCGAGATAGCAATCAGCCCCAGCATTTT	CASSHTKRDSNQPQHF
TRBV6-4	.	TRBD2	TRBJ2-1	TGTGCCAGCAGCGGACTAGCGGGAGTCGGTGAGCAGTTCTTC	CASSGLAGVGEQFF
TRBV5-1	.	TRBD1	TRBJ2-1	TGCGCCAGCAGCTTGGGGCGGACAGGTTACAATGAGCAGTTCTTC	CASSLGRTGYNEQFF
TRBV28	.	TRBD1	TRBJ2-7	TGTGCCAGCAGTAACGACAGGGCCTACGAGCAGTACTTC	CASSNDRAYEQYF
TRBV3-1/TRBV3-2	.	.	TRBJ1-2	TGTGCCAGCAGCCGTCATACGGGTTTTGATGGCTACACCTTC	CASSRHTGFDGYTF
TRBV30	.	.	TRBJ2-7	TGTGCCTGGAGTCCCGGGGGCGAGCAGTACTTC	CAWSPGGEQYF
TRBV10-1	.	TRBD1	TRBJ2-1	TGCGCCAGCAGCGGGACAGTCTATGAGCAGTTCTTC	CASSGTVYEQFF
TRBV29-1	.	.	TRBJ1-3	TGCAGCGTTGCCCTCTCCGGAAACACCATATATTTT	CSVALSGNTIYF
TRBV5-6	.	.	TRBJ2-3	TGTGCCAGCAGCTTGGCTGAGGTAGATACGCAGTATTTT	CASSLAEVDTQYF
TRBV2	.	.	TRBJ1-1	TGTGCCAGCAGTGAGGGAGGGACTGAAGCTTTCTTT	CASSEGGTEAFF
TRBV30	.	TRBD1	TRBJ1-6	TGTGCCTGGATGTTAGGGGGCTCACCCCTCCACTTT	CAWMLGGSPLHF
TRBV18	.	.	TRBJ2-3	TGTGCCAGCTCACCCCCCTTAACAGATACGCAGTATTTT	CASSPPLTDTQYF
TRBV5-5	once	.	TRBJ1-2	TGTGCCAGCAGCTCGCGATCACAGGGTAACTATGGCTACACCTTC	CASSSRSQGNYGYTF
TRBV3-1/TRBV3-2	.	TRBD2	TRBJ2-7	TGTGCCAGCAAATCGGGACTAGCTCACGAGCAGTACTTC	CASKSGLAHEQYF
TRBV7-3	.	.	TRBJ2-7	TGTGCCAGCAGCTTATTTGGGCTCCCTCTTACCTACGAGCAGTACTTC	CASSLFGLPLTYEQYF
TRBV5-1	.	.	TRBJ1-2	TGCGCCAGCAGCTTCAGGCGAACAACAGAGAACTATGGCTACACCTTC	CASSFRRTTENYGYTF
TRBV29-1	.	TRBD2	TRBJ2-7	TGCAGCGTTGACCTCGCGGGAGAAACGGTTGGGCAGTACTTC	CSVDLAGETVGQYF
TRBV9	.	TRBD1	TRBJ1-1	TGTGCCAGCAGCGGAGGGAAAGAATCAGACAGGGGGAATACTGAAGCTTTCTTT	CASSGGKESDRGNTEAFF
TRBV30	.	TRBD1	TRBJ1-6	TGTGCCTGGAGTTCGGGACAGGGGGGGAGCTCCTATAATTCACCCCTCCACTTT	CAWSSGQGGSSYNSPLHF
TRBV30	.	TRBD1	TRBJ1-5	TGTGCCTGGAGTGTATTGCCAGGGGGGCAGCCCCAGCATTTT	CAWSVLPGGQPQHF
TRBV19	.	.	TRBJ2-7	TGTGCCAGTAGTGGGCCAACCTACGAGCAGTACTTC	CASSGPTYEQYF
TRBV28	once	TRBD2	TRBJ2-1	TGTGCCAGCAGTTTATTGGGAGGGAGTTTAGTCCATAGAAATGAGCAGTTCTTC	CASSLLGGSLVHRNEQFF
TRBV6-2/TRBV6-3	.	TRBD1	TRBJ2-7	TGTGCCAGCAGCACCGTTCCAGGGGGATCCTACGAGCAGTACTTC	CASSTVPGGSYEQYF
TRBV27	once	TRBD1	TRBJ2-5	TGTGCCAGCAGTCAAGACAGGGGCCGAGTGGAGACCCAGTACTTC	CASSQDRGRVETQYF
TRBV11-3	.	TRBD2	TRBJ2-1	TGTGCCAGCAGCTTAGTTCCTAGCGGGAGGTCGAATGAGCAGTTCTTC	CASSLVPSGRSNEQFF
TRBV19	.	TRBD2	TRBJ2-5	TGTGCCAGTAGTCTCACTAGCGGGAGGCGCGGGACCCAGTACTTC	CASSLTSGRRGTQYF
TRBV18	.	.	TRBJ1-4	TGTGCCAGCTCAAATCGCAGGGCCAAAGATGAAAAACTGTTTTTT	CASSNRRAKDEKLFF